The following is a TCR beta chain sequence with its context. The antigen is unknown. This sample was taken from a study of T cell responses to AZD1222 COVID-19 vaccine. Study outcomes and limitations: Spike-specific TCR breadth and depth rose after two AZD1222 doses. At baseline, just 5 or 6 AZD1222 recipients tested seropositive. The study found vaccine-associated CD4 TCRs spanning spike, dominant at 160-218 and 743-854. It should be noted that donors were predominantly white British and more often female, and clonal diversity was possibly underestimated.

Germline CDR1 and CDR2: SGHDN and FVKESK. The ends lost 6 bases at V and 3 bases at J; junction bases unmatched: 6. The CDR3 covers 15 residues. Assay: immunoSEQ multiplex PCR; the TCRdb copy retains only in-frame clones and omits some. This table has 150,000 to 250,000 clones, roughly nine tenths appearing once. This material consisted of peripheral blood, taken 28 days after the second AZD1222 dose. The sequence was collected from an adult who received the AZD1222 COVID-19 vaccine. The J gene is TRBJ2-7, the V gene TRBV14, with TRBD1 matching 12 bases. CDR3 sequence reads: CASSTGTGGLYEQYF. CDR3 DNA sequence: TGTGCCAGCAGTACCGGGACAGGGGGCCTCTACGAGCAGTACTTC.